The rows below give T cell receptor beta chains drawn from one sample of a study of blood T cell repertoires in COVID-19. Method: immunoSEQ multiplex PCR; TCRdb's copy keeps in-frame clones and lacks some. The sample includes roughly 200,000 clones, roughly four fifths of them seen just once. Source material: peripheral blood. These receptors were obtained from a woman in her thirties or forties with COVID-19, enrolled during active disease. CDR3s include the opening cysteine and the closing phenylalanine or tryptophan. A D gene is named only where the DNA matches it firmly.

V	D	J	CDR3
TRBV10-1	NA	TRBJ1-1	CASSQDSFRTEAFF
TRBV6-5	NA	TRBJ1-1	CASIPQGPYTEAFF
TRBV7-9	NA	TRBJ1-1	CASSKSSTEAFF
TRBV9	TRBD2	TRBJ2-5	CASSSGLAGEYQETQYF
TRBV7-7	TRBD1	TRBJ2-5	CASSPGQGVETQYF
TRBV19	NA	TRBJ1-5	CASSLGHYNQPQHF
TRBV29-1	NA	TRBJ2-5	CSVGLRGTETQYF
TRBV24-1	NA	TRBJ2-2	CATSKGPFGELFF
TRBV7-8	TRBD1	TRBJ2-1	CASSSGVRDRAYNEQFF
TRBV28	NA	TRBJ2-7	CASRQSSAGSYEQYF
TRBV5-5	TRBD1	TRBJ2-3	CASSSGQGQDTQYF
TRBV18	NA	TRBJ2-3	CASSPRQSTDTQYF
TRBV10-3	NA	TRBJ1-2	CAISESQGSYTF
TRBV5-5	TRBD2	TRBJ2-3	CASSLGAYSGGGDTQYF
TRBV21-1	NA	TRBJ1-2	CASSPVERGDRENGYTF